This T cell receptor beta chain appears in the sequencing data of a study of T cells after yellow fever vaccination. Whole-study context: CD3, CD45RA, CCR7 and CD95 guided sorting of the EM, EMRA, CM and Tscm memory subsets. Fractions low in cell number were prepared with SMART-Seq v4 Ultra Low Input.

With 4 bases removed from V and 4 bases from J, the gap between germline ends came to 12 bases. The germline gives CDR1 SGHRS, CDR2 YFSETQ. The CDR3 is made up of 13 amino acids. TCRdb passed the 5' RACE reads through MiXCR, listing each CDR3 protein once. The sample holds around 4,800 distinct CDR3 sequences, 7.6% seen once. This clonotype is labeled as medium-sized. Study outcomes and limitations: Boosting was followed by the reappearance of most primary-vaccination clones (96% CD4, roughly 90% CD8). CD4 and CD8 compartments shared a small share of clonotypes.

Sample: PBMCs, either bulk or a sorted T-cell subset (CD4+, CD8+, memory, or dextramer-sorted; not recorded which), taken 15 days after the yellow fever booster vaccination. The chain couples TRBV5-1 to TRBJ2-7; D tentatively fits TRBD1 or TRBD2 (5 bases each). This receptor was obtained from a man aged 25 to 40 who received the YFV17D yellow fever vaccine. CDR3 in amino acids: CASSRDGPYEQYF. CDR3 nucleotides: TGCGCCAGCAGCCGGGACGGACCTTACGAGCAGTACTTC.